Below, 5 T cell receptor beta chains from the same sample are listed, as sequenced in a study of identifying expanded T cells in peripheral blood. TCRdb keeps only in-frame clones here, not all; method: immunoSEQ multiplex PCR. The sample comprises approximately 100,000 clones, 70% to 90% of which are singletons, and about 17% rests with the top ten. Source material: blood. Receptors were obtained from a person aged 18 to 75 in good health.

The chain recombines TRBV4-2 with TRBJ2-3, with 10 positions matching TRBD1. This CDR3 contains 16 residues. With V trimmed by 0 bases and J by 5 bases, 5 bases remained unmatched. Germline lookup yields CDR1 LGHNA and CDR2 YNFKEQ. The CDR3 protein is CASSQEEGQGLDTQYF. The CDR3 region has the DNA TGTGCCAGCAGCCAAGAAGAGGGACAGGGGTTAGATACGCAGTATTTT.

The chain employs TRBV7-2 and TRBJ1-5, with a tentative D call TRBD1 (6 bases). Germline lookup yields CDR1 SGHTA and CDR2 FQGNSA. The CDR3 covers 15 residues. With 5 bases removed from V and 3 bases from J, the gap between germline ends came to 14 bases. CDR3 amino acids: CASSVKTGFNQPQHF. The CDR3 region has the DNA TGTGCCAGCAGCGTAAAAACAGGGTTCAATCAGCCCCAGCATTTT.

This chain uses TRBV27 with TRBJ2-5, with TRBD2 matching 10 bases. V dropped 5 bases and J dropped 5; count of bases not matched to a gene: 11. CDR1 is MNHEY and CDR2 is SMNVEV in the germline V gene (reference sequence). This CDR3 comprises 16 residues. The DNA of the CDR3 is TGTGCCAGCAGTCCCAAAGGAGCGGGGGGGCGTGAGACCCAGTACTTC. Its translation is CASSPKGAGGRETQYF.

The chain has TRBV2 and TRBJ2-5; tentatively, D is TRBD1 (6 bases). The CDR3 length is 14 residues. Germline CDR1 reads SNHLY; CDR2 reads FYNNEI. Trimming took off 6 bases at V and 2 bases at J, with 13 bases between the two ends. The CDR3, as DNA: TGTGCCAGCAGCTCTCGGACAGCGCAAGAGACCCAGTACTTC. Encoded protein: CASSSRTAQETQYF.

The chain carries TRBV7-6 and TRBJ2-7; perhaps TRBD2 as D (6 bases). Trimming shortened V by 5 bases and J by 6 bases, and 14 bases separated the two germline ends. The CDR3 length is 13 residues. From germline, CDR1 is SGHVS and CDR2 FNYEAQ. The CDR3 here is CASSPRAGFEQYF. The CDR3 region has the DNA TGTGCCAGCAGCCCCAGGGCGGGGTTCGAGCAGTACTTC.